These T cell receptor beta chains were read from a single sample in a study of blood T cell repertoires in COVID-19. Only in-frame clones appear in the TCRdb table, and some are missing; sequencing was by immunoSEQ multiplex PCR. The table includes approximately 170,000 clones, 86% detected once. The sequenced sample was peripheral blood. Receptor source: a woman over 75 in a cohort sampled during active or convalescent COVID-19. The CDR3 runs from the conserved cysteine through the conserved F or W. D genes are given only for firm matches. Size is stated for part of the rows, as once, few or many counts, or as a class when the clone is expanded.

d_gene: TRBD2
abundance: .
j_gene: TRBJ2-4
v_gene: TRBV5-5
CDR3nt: TGTGCCAGCAGCTTGTCTAGCGGGGAAAACATTCAGTACTTC
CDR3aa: CASSLSSGENIQYF

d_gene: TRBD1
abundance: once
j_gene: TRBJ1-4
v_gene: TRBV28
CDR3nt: TGTGCCAGCAGGCAGACAGGGGGCTCTGAAAAACTGTTTTTT
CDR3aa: CASRQTGGSEKLFF

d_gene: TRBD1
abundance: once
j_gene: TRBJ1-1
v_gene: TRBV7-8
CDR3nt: TGTGCCAGCAGCCCGTGGGACAGGGGAGATACTGAAGCTTTCTTT
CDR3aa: CASSPWDRGDTEAFF

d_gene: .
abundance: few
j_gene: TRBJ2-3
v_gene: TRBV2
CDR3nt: TGTGCCAGCAGCCCAGGCTTACCAGCAGATACGCAGTATTTT
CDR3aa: CASSPGLPADTQYF

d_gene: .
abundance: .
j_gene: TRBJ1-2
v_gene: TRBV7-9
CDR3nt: TGTGCCAGCAGCCCCGACAGGCCGGCTAACTATGGCTACACCTTC
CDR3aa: CASSPDRPANYGYTF

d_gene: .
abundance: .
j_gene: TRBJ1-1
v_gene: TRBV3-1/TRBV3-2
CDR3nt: TGTGCCAGCAGCCAAGATCTGGCATCCATCACAGCTTTCTTT
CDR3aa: CASSQDLASITAFF

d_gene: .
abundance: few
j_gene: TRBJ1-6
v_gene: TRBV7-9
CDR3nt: TGTGCCAGCAGCCCGACTGAAACGACCCTCCACTTT
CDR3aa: CASSPTETTLHF

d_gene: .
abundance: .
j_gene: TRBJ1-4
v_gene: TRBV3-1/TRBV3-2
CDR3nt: TGTGCCAGCAGCCAAGGGACAGACAATGAAAAACTGTTTTTT
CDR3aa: CASSQGTDNEKLFF

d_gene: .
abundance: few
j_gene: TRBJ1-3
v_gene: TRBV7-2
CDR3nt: TGTGCCAGCAGCCCAGGGGCGGGAAACACCATATATTTT
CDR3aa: CASSPGAGNTIYF

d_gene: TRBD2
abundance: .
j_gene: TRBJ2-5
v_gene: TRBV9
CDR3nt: TGTGCCAGCAGCGGGACTAGGGGTGAGACCCAGTACTTC
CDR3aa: CASSGTRGETQYF

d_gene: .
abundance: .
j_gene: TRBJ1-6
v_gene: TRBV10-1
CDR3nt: TGCGCCAGCAGTGACGGCGGTTCCAATTCACCCCTCCACTTT
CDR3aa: CASSDGGSNSPLHF

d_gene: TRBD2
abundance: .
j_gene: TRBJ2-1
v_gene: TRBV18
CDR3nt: TGTGCCAGCTCACCACCGCGGCTAGCGGGACTAAACACCTACAATGAGCAGTTCTTC
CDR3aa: CASSPPRLAGLNTYNEQFF

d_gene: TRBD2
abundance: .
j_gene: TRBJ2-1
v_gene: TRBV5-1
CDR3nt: TGCGCCAGCAGCGGGGGACTAGCGGGAGGGCCTGATGAGCAGTTCTTC
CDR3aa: CASSGGLAGGPDEQFF

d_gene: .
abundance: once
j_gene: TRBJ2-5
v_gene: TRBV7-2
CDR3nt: TGTGCCAGCAGCCCGAGGAACTTCCAAGAGACCCAGTACTTC
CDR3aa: CASSPRNFQETQYF

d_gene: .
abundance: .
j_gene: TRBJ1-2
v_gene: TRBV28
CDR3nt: TGTGCCAGCAGTTCTGGACAGAGCTATGGCTACACCTTC
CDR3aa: CASSSGQSYGYTF

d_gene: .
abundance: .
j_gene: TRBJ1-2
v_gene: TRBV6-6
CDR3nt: TGTGCCAGCAACCGGGGTGGCTACACCTTC
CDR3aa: CASNRGGYTF